This T cell receptor (beta chain) was identified in a study of identical twins. Unique molecular identifiers were present on the cDNA, which also gained a universal primer site by template switching. Each CDR3 protein is one row after TCRdb ran MiXCR on the 5' RACE reads. The sample holds around 1.7 million distinct CDR3 sequences, about 32% seen once. Notes on the study in general: Fewer insertions characterized abundant cord blood beta clonotypes, whereas memory repertoires showed none. Monozygotic twins shared more out-of-frame TCR alpha than recombination models predicted. Cross-sectional statistical analysis was relied on for the conclusions, without the same donors being followed.

On this clonotype: Its antigen is as yet unknown.

The receptor's source is a newborn girl in good health. Material for sequencing was cord blood.

In DNA, the CDR3 is TGTGCCAGCAGTTTGGCAGGGCCAAGCGGGTACGAGCAGTACTTC. This sequence encodes CASSLAGPSGYEQYF. The chain employs TRBV12-3 or TRBV12-4 and TRBJ2-7; D might be TRBD2 (6 bases). The CDR3 extends over 15 amino acids. V dropped 3 bases and J dropped 4 bases, with 16 bases sitting between them.